This entry is about one T cell receptor beta chain. No antigen is known for it. The data belong to a study of shared clonotypes between healthy human individuals. For the study at large: Sampling drew on donors who were two women and a few men aged 18 to 49.

For each subset, genomic DNA was distributed in equal portions over several immunoSEQ plates. Some clones are missing from TCRdb's copy, which holds only in-frame ones; the method was immunoSEQ multiplex PCR. The repertoire holds more than 2,000,000 clones, with around 90% as singletons. Broader study findings: A handful of donors held about 4.5% of naive CD4 clonotypes in common.

With 4 bases clipped from V and 4 bases from J, the junction kept 21 bases outside the gene matches. The CDR3 totals 21 residues. Germline V gives CDR1 LGHNA, CDR2 YNFKEQ. The rearrangement uses TRBV4-2 and TRBJ2-3; the match to TRBD2 covers 12 bases. The sequence came from a man aged 18 to 30 in good health. The sequenced material came from naive CD4+ T cells sorted from blood. The subset here: CD45RA+ positively selected. The CDR3 protein is CASSPRTTRSASSGRADTQYF. CDR3 nucleotides: TGTGCCAGCAGCCCAAGGACTACCAGGAGTGCGTCTAGCGGGAGGGCAGATACGCAGTATTTT.